This TCR beta chain was captured by sequencing in a study of identical twins. MiXCR, applied by TCRdb to the 5' RACE reads, yields one record per CDR3 protein. There are 300,000 to 350,000 distinct CDR3 sequences in the sample; roughly 12% occur only once, and about 7% lies in the top ten. Healthy Caucasians provided all donations. The data were also submitted as part of a second study, on yellow fever vaccine responses in identical twins.

Specimen: CD8+ T cells sorted from blood. The TCR was taken from a young woman in good health.

This CDR3 reads CASSSPELPTEAFF. The CDR3 nucleotides read TGTGCCAGCAGCTCCCCCGAGTTGCCCACTGAAGCTTTCTTT. The chain joins TRBV7-2 to TRBJ1-1; D unclear. This CDR3 is built from 14 residues. Trimming took 4 bases from V and 4 from J, leaving 13 bases between them. The germline V gene has CDR1 SGHTA and CDR2 FQGNSA. Filled out from reference TRBV7-2 and TRBJ1-1, the complete variable domain reads GAGVSQSPSNKVTEKGKDVELRCDPISGHTALYWYRQSLGQGLEFLIYFQGNSAPDKSGLPSDRFSAERTGGSVSTLTIQRTQQEDSAVYLCASSSPELPTEAFFGQGTRLTVV.